A selection of T cell receptor beta chains follows, all from one sample in a study of Graves' ophthalmopathy and Graves' hyperthyroidism. TCRdb re-derived calls from the multiplex PCR reads in MiXCR, one entry per CDR3 protein. The table has over a million distinct CDR3 sequences, 35% to 40% seen once. The sample taken for sequencing was peripheral blood or thyroid tissue (not recorded which). The receptors here all came from an adult man with Graves' hyperthyroidism. Each CDR3 is given with its conserved first and last residue. The D gene is left open where the match is weak. Expanded clones get a size class; other rows say once, few or many, or leave the size out.

v_gene: TRBV7-2; d_gene: TRBD1; j_gene: TRBJ1-4; abundance: many; CDR3aa: CASSSQGAEKLFF; CDR3nt: TGTGCCAGCAGCTCACAGGGGGCTGAAAAACTGTTTTTT
v_gene: TRBV11-2; d_gene: .; j_gene: TRBJ1-2; abundance: many; CDR3aa: CASSPLRFHGYTF; CDR3nt: TGTGCCAGCAGCCCCTTGAGGTTTCATGGCTACACCTTC
v_gene: TRBV9; d_gene: .; j_gene: TRBJ2-7; abundance: many; CDR3aa: CASSGSGYGEQYF; CDR3nt: TGTGCCAGCAGCGGTAGTGGGTACGGCGAGCAGTACTTC
v_gene: TRBV20-1; d_gene: .; j_gene: TRBJ1-2; abundance: .; CDR3aa: CSARTGNHYGYTF; CDR3nt: TGCAGTGCCCGGACGGGGAACCACTATGGCTACACCTTC
v_gene: TRBV6-6; d_gene: .; j_gene: TRBJ1-2; abundance: few; CDR3aa: CASSYSKRNGYTF; CDR3nt: TGTGCCAGCAGTTACTCGAAGCGTAATGGCTACACCTTC
v_gene: TRBV29-1; d_gene: .; j_gene: TRBJ2-7; abundance: many; CDR3aa: CSVVRGGREQYF; CDR3nt: TGCAGCGTTGTGAGGGGTGGTCGGGAGCAGTACTTC
v_gene: TRBV5-1; d_gene: .; j_gene: TRBJ1-3; abundance: few; CDR3aa: CASSLARGVGSGNTIYF; CDR3nt: TGCGCCAGCAGCTTGGCGCGCGGAGTTGGCTCTGGAAACACCATATATTTT
v_gene: TRBV7-9; d_gene: .; j_gene: TRBJ2-2; abundance: many; CDR3aa: CASSPSWRNTGELFF; CDR3nt: TGTGCCAGCAGCCCGTCCTGGCGGAACACCGGGGAGCTGTTTTTT
v_gene: TRBV11-2; d_gene: TRBD1; j_gene: TRBJ1-1; abundance: .; CDR3aa: CASSLWTGGGHTEAFF; CDR3nt: TGTGCCAGCAGCTTATGGACAGGGGGCGGTCACACTGAAGCTTTCTTT
v_gene: TRBV5-1; d_gene: TRBD1; j_gene: TRBJ2-5; abundance: few; CDR3aa: CASSLAAGTGGRETQYF; CDR3nt: TGCGCCAGCAGCTTGGCCGCCGGGACAGGGGGCCGAGAGACCCAGTACTTC
v_gene: TRBV10-2; d_gene: .; j_gene: TRBJ1-2; abundance: .; CDR3aa: CASSESVGWSQGYTF; CDR3nt: TGCGCCAGCAGTGAGTCGGTAGGCTGGTCCCAAGGCTACACCTTC
v_gene: TRBV11-1; d_gene: TRBD2; j_gene: TRBJ2-7; abundance: many; CDR3aa: CASSPRTSRTYEQYF; CDR3nt: TGTGCCAGCAGCCCCCGGACTAGCCGTACCTACGAGCAGTACTTC
v_gene: TRBV20-1; d_gene: .; j_gene: TRBJ1-2; abundance: many; CDR3aa: CSAKDSEVRNYGYTF; CDR3nt: TGCAGTGCTAAAGACAGCGAAGTACGGAACTATGGCTACACCTTC
v_gene: TRBV6-6; d_gene: TRBD2; j_gene: TRBJ2-5; abundance: many; CDR3aa: CASRRLAWETQYF; CDR3nt: TGTGCCAGCAGACGACTAGCCTGGGAGACCCAGTACTTC
v_gene: TRBV20-1; d_gene: .; j_gene: TRBJ1-5; abundance: many; CDR3aa: CSARAGTFSQPQHF; CDR3nt: TGCAGTGCTAGAGCCGGGACCTTCAGTCAGCCCCAGCATTTT
v_gene: TRBV12-5; d_gene: .; j_gene: TRBJ2-5; abundance: .; CDR3aa: CASGLEGFQETQYF; CDR3nt: TGTGCTAGTGGTTTGGAGGGTTTCCAAGAGACCCAGTACTTC
v_gene: TRBV10-3; d_gene: TRBD1; j_gene: TRBJ2-2; abundance: many; CDR3aa: CAISESAGTGNTGELFF; CDR3nt: TGTGCCATCAGTGAGTCGGCCGGGACAGGAAACACCGGGGAGCTGTTTTTT